This entry lists 3 T cell receptor beta chains sequenced from one sample in a study of OX40 agonist ivuxolimab in advanced cancers. TCRdb keeps only in-frame clones here, not all; method: immunoSEQ multiplex PCR. Of about 35,000 clones listed, roughly 84% are singletons. The source was CD4+ or CD8+ T cells sorted from blood, collected in a trial of the OX40 agonist ivuxolimab. The receptors shown here come from an adult with an advanced solid tumor such as melanoma, head and neck, liver or kidney cancer.

The J gene is TRBJ2-7, the V gene TRBV6-6; 8 bases match TRBD1. V lost 8 bases to trimming and J lost 0 bases; unmatched junction nucleotides: 6. Germline CDR1 is MNHNY and CDR2 is SVGAGI (reference sequence). This CDR3 comprises 14 residues. The CDR3 protein is CASYGTGGSYEQYF. The CDR3 nucleotides are TGTGCCAGCTACGGGACAGGAGGCTCCTACGAGCAGTACTTC.

The chain recombines TRBV11-2 with TRBJ2-7; D may be TRBD2 (6 bases). The CDR3 has 15 residues. Germline CDR1 SGHAT, CDR2 FQNNGV. Trimming pared 2 bases from V and 0 bases from J, leaving 11 bases between. The CDR3 region has the DNA TGTGCCAGCAGCTTAAGGCCCGGGGGCTCCTACGAGCAGTACTTC. Protein sequence: CASSLRPGGSYEQYF.

The rearrangement uses TRBV6-1 and TRBJ2-3, with D perhaps matching TRBD1 (5 bases). The CDR3 is 16 amino acids. In germline, CDR1 is MNHNS, CDR2 SASEGT. V was clipped by 4 bases and J by 4 bases, with 18 bases between them. CDR3 amino acids: CASSAEGDRRADTQYF. CDR3 nucleotide sequence: TGTGCCAGCAGTGCAGAAGGGGATCGAAGGGCAGATACGCAGTATTTT.